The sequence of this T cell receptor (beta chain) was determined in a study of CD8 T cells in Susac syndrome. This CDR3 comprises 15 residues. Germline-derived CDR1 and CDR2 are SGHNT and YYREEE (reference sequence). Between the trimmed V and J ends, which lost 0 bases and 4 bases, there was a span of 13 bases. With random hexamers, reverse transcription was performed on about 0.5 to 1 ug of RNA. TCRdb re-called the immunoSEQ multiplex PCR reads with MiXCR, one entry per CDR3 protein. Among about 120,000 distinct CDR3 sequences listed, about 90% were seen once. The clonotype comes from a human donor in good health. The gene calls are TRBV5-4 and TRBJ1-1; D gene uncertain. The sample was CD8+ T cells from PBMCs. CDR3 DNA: TGTGCCAGCAGCTTGGATCGCCGGGTGGGCACTGAAGCTTTCTTT. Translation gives CASSLDRRVGTEAFF.